Below, 26 T cell receptor beta chains from the same sample are listed, as sequenced in a study of CD8 T cells in ankylosing spondylitis. One entry per CDR3 protein results from TCRdb running MiXCR on the 5' RACE reads. Counted here are around 250,000 distinct CDR3 sequences, 15% to 20% occurring once; the ten biggest clones make up 25% to 40%. Sequenced input: blood, either unsorted or a sorted T cell fraction (not recorded which). The receptors were gathered from a male donor with ankylosing spondylitis or in good health (not recorded which).

This clonotype occurred a few times. The genes are TRBV5-1 and TRBJ1-1; TRBD1 is a possible D gene (5 bases). V was pared by 4 bases and J by 0 bases, with 10 bases between. The germline CDR1 and CDR2 sequences are SGHRS and YFSETQ. The CDR3 consists of 14 residues. The CDR3 DNA sequence: TGCGCCAGCAGCCTCGGACACGTGAACACTGAAGCTTTCTTT. It encodes CASSLGHVNTEAFF.

This chain uses TRBV9 with TRBJ2-3; D assignment may be TRBD1 or TRBD2 (6 bases each). Trimming removed 0 bases from V and 7 bases from J, with 24 bases in between. CDR3 length equals 18 residues. The V gene's germline CDR1 is SGDLS and CDR2 YYNGEE. Here the CDR3 DNA reads TGTGCCAGCAGCGTAGAGGGCCCCCCCTCAGAGGGGGGTAATACGCAGTATTTT. Translating it yields CASSVEGPPSEGGNTQYF.

This chain links TRBV7-3 with TRBJ2-3, with TRBD2 identical over 10 bases. Germline CDR1 is SGHTA and CDR2 is FQGTGA. J lost 4 bases, V lost 4 bases, and 8 bases had no gene match. The CDR3 contains 16 residues. The CDR3 sequence is CASSSKAGGDPDTQYF. CDR3 sequence (DNA): TGTGCCAGCAGCTCGAAAGCGGGAGGGGACCCAGATACGCAGTATTTT.

V gene TRBV27 combines with J gene TRBJ1-2, with D perhaps matching TRBD1 (6 bases). This CDR3 region has 14 residues. The V end was cut by 5 bases, the J end by 4 bases, with 14 bases between. Germline lookup yields CDR1 MNHEY and CDR2 SMNVEV (reference sequence). CDR3: CASSASGTFYGYTF. CDR3 coding DNA: TGTGCCAGCAGTGCCTCCGGGACATTCTATGGCTACACCTTC.

The chain is built from TRBV3-1 and TRBJ2-1; no clear D gene. The germline V gene has CDR1 LGHDT and CDR2 YNNKEL (reference sequence). The CDR3 spans 14 residues. With 0 bases removed from V and 5 bases from J, the gap between germline ends came to 8 bases. The DNA for the CDR3 is TGTGCCAGCAGCCAAGATGTGGAAAACAATGAGCAGTTCTTC. It specifies CASSQDVENNEQFF.

This clonotype turned up a few times. The rearrangement joins TRBV24-1 to TRBJ2-1; 9 nucleotides agree with TRBD2. CDR3 size: 20 residues. Germline CDR1 is KGHDR and CDR2 is SFDVKD. After removal of 0 bases from V and 6 bases from J, the junction contained 17 bases not matched to a gene. The CDR3 DNA is TGTGCCACCAGTGATTTGTGTCCCTGCGGGAGGGCCAAGGGGGGCAATGAGCAGTTCTTC. It codes for CATSDLCPCGRAKGGNEQFF.

The chain joins TRBV7-9 to TRBJ2-1; 9 nucleotides match TRBD2. Germline CDR1 SEHNR, CDR2 FQNEAQ (reference sequence). The CDR3 contains 17 residues. Trimming removed 0 bases from V and 4 bases from J; junction bases left unmatched: 7. The DNA for the CDR3 is TGTGCCAGCAGCTTAGCGTACCCTAGCGGGACTTACAATGAGCAGTTCTTC. Its translation is CASSLAYPSGTYNEQFF.

In its sample, this clonotype was seen a few times. The chain recombines TRBV9 with TRBJ2-1; D may be TRBD1 or TRBD2 (6 bases each). This CDR3 region has 13 residues. Trimming removed 1 base at V and 5 bases at J, with 7 bases between. Looked up from germline, CDR1 is SGDLS and CDR2 is YYNGEE. The CDR3: CASSVRGDNEQFF. CDR3 sequence (DNA): TGTGCCAGCAGCGTAAGGGGGGACAATGAGCAGTTCTTC.

This clonotype was counted ten times or more. The chain joins TRBV7-6 to TRBJ2-3; 8 bases match TRBD2. V dropped 0 bases and J dropped 3; count of bases not matched to a gene: 8. CDR1 and CDR2 (germline): SGHVS, FNYEAQ. The CDR3 spans 17 residues. CDR3 nucleotides: TGTGCCAGCAGCTTAGCTAACGGGAGGGCCGTAACAGATACGCAGTATTTT. It codes for CASSLANGRAVTDTQYF.

This clonotype was observed a few times. The chain combines TRBV29-1 with TRBJ1-2; D call uncertain. Per the germline V gene, CDR1 is SQVTM and CDR2 is ANQGSEA. CDR3 length: 14 amino acids. V shed 0 bases and J shed 6 bases, with 14 bases lying between them. As DNA, the CDR3 is TGCAGCGTTGAAGATTTCCTTGGGTTAGATGGCTACACCTTC. Amino acid sequence: CSVEDFLGLDGYTF. The whole variable domain, remainder taken from reference TRBV29-1 and TRBJ1-2, is SAVISQKPSRDICQRGTSLTIQCQVDSQVTMMFWYRQQPGQSLTLIATANQGSEATYESGFVIDKFPISRPNLTFSTLTVSNMSPEDSSIYLCSVEDFLGLDGYTFGSGTRLTVV.

This clonotype was observed at least ten times. The chain has TRBV7-9 and TRBJ2-2; D is ambiguous. This CDR3 region has 11 residues. Trimming cost V 2 bases and J 7 bases, with 2 bases left between them. CDR1 is SEHNR and CDR2 is FQNEAQ in the germline V gene (reference sequence). The CDR3 region is CASSLHGELFF. For the CDR3, the DNA is TGTGCCAGCAGCTTACACGGGGAGCTGTTTTTT. Together with reference TRBV7-9 and TRBJ2-2, the CDR3 gives the full variable domain: DTGVSQNPRHKITKRGQNVTFRCDPISEHNRLYWYRQTLGQGPEFLTYFQNEAQLEKSRLLSDRFSAERPKGSFSTLEIQRTEQGDSAMYLCASSLHGELFFGEGSRLTVL.

The J gene is TRBJ2-1, the V gene TRBV6-2 or TRBV6-3; 11 positions agree with TRBD2. Losses at the gene ends were 5 bases for V and 6 bases for J; bases not matched to a gene: 3. The CDR3 is 14 residues long. From germline, CDR1 is MNHEY and CDR2 SVGEGT. Written as DNA, the CDR3 is TGTGCCAGCAGTATGCTAGCGGGAGGCAATGAGCAGTTCTTC. As protein: CASSMLAGGNEQFF.

This clonotype was found many times. The V call is TRBV4-3, the J call TRBJ2-4; TRBD2 is a possible D gene (6 bases). This CDR3 spans 16 amino acids. V was clipped by 0 bases and J by 9 bases, with 18 bases between them. Germline CDR1 is LGHNA and CDR2 is YSLEER. The CDR3 DNA sequence: TGCGCCAGCAGCCAAGATAGCAGGGCGTTGGGGGGCATTCAGTACTTC. This gives the protein CASSQDSRALGGIQYF.

This clonotype has at least ten counts. This chain connects TRBV4-3 to TRBJ2-7, with 7 positions matching TRBD1. Germline V gene data show CDR1 as LGHNA and CDR2 as YSLEER. With V trimmed by 0 bases and J by 6 bases, 11 bases remained unmatched. There are 16 residues in the CDR3. CDR3: CASSQDPDGQVFEQYF. The CDR3 DNA follows: TGCGCCAGCAGCCAAGACCCAGACGGACAGGTCTTCGAGCAGTACTTC.

This clonotype was seen at least ten times. CDR3 in amino acids: CASTLGRASGNTIYF. CDR3 bases: TGTGCCAGCACCCTGGGAAGGGCCTCTGGAAACACCATATATTTT. The gene calls are TRBV12-3 or TRBV12-4 and TRBJ1-3; no firm D call. V lost 7 bases and J 0 bases, leaving 13 bases between the germline ends. The CDR3 is 15 amino acids.

The V and J genes are TRBV25-1 and TRBJ1-4; no firm D call. Between the trimmed V and J ends, which lost 2 bases and 10 bases, there was a span of 11 bases. Germline CDR1 MGHDK, CDR2 SYGVNS. The CDR3 has 13 residues. CDR3 amino acids: CASSELGERKLFF. The CDR3 region has the DNA TGTGCCAGCAGTGAACTCGGGGAGCGAAAACTGTTTTTT.

This clonotype was counted only a few times. The rearrangement uses TRBV5-1 and TRBJ2-5; D is uncertain. V was clipped by 4 bases and J by 2 bases, with 15 bases between them. CDR1 is SGHRS, CDR2 YFSETQ, per germline. This CDR3 spans 15 amino acids. The CDR3 reads CASSTYHDPQETQYF. In DNA form, the CDR3 reads TGCGCCAGCAGCACCTACCACGACCCTCAAGAGACCCAGTACTTC.

This clonotype was recorded at least ten times. V usage is TRBV29-1 and J usage is TRBJ1-1; no clear D gene. V was shortened by 8 bases and J by 5 bases, with 9 bases between the two germline ends. CDR1 and CDR2 from the germline V gene are SQVTM and ANQGSEA. CDR3 length: 10 residues. The CDR3 nucleotides read TGCAGCCTTTCGATTACTGAAGCTTTCTTT. Amino acid sequence: CSLSITEAFF.

The CDR3 nucleotides are TGCGCCAGCAGCTTCCATCCGGGACTTAACACCGGGGAGCTGTTTTTT. This encodes CASSFHPGLNTGELFF. This chain uses TRBV5-1 with TRBJ2-2; maybe TRBD2 (6 bases). The CDR3 is made up of 16 amino acids. Germline CDR1 SGHRS, CDR2 YFSETQ. Trimming shortened V by 2 bases and J by 2 bases, and 13 bases separated the two germline ends.

This clonotype was seen repeatedly, ten times or more. CDR3 coding DNA: TGTGCCATCAGTGAGATTGGGACAGGGGCCCATACGCAGTATTTT. It specifies CAISEIGTGAHTQYF. V gene TRBV10-3 combines with J gene TRBJ2-3; TRBD1 aligns across 10 bases. Trimming cost V 2 bases and J 7 bases; bases outside gene matches: 6. Germline assignment: CDR1 ENHRY and CDR2 SYGVKD. The CDR3 contains 15 residues.

This clonotype has more than one count but fewer than ten. The genes are TRBV4-1 and TRBJ1-1; D unresolved. CDR3 length: 13 amino acids. Trimming removed 3 bases from V and 1 base from J, with 6 bases in between. Germline CDR1 and CDR2: MGHRA and YSYEKL. The CDR3 here is CASSHSWNTEAFF. CDR3 DNA: TGCGCCAGCAGCCACAGTTGGAACACTGAAGCTTTCTTT.

The V gene is TRBV20-1, the J gene TRBJ2-4, with D maybe TRBD2 (5 bases). This CDR3 comprises 16 residues. Germline CDR1 and CDR2: DFQATT and SNEGSKA (reference sequence). The V end lost 3 bases, the J end lost 1 base, and 16 bases lay between the germline ends. This CDR3 reads CSARDLKGNAKNIQYF. The DNA of the CDR3 is TGCAGTGCTAGGGACTTAAAGGGCAATGCCAAAAACATTCAGTACTTC.

The rearrangement uses TRBV4-1 and TRBJ2-5; 13 bases are shared with TRBD2. V lost 3 bases, J lost 3 bases, and 4 bases stayed unmatched. The CDR3 has 16 amino acids. Germline V gives CDR1 MGHRA, CDR2 YSYEKL. The CDR3: CASSQLLAGGEETQYF. Written as DNA, the CDR3 is TGCGCCAGCAGCCAGTTACTAGCGGGAGGGGAAGAGACCCAGTACTTC.

In this sample, this clonotype turned up a few times. The CDR3 loop reads CASSLGGPKNIQYF. DNA of the CDR3: TGTGCCAGCAGCTTAGGAGGGCCCAAAAACATTCAGTACTTC. The J gene is TRBJ2-4, the V gene TRBV7-9, with TRBD2 as a possible D gene (5 bases). V lost 1 base and J 2 bases, leaving 6 bases between the germline ends. CDR1 and CDR2 from the germline V gene are SEHNR and FQNEAQ (reference sequence). CDR3 length: 14 residues.

This clonotype was seen a few times. The V gene is TRBV4-2, the J gene TRBJ2-7; 8 bases are a match to TRBD2. Germline V lookup: CDR1 LGHNA, CDR2 YNFKEQ. V dropped 0 bases and J dropped 0; count of bases not matched to a gene: 4. There are 16 residues in the CDR3. Here the CDR3 reads CASSQDLGGGSYEQYF. Here the CDR3 DNA reads TGTGCCAGCAGCCAAGATCTCGGGGGGGGCTCCTACGAGCAGTACTTC.

This clonotype has only a few counts. The chain combines TRBV12-3 or TRBV12-4 with TRBJ2-7, with D possibly matching TRBD2 (6 bases). Between the trimmed V and J ends, which lost 2 bases and 3 bases, there was a span of 17 bases. This CDR3 has 16 residues. The CDR3 sequence is CASSLNIPGRFYEQYF. CDR3 coding DNA: TGTGCCAGCAGTTTAAATATTCCAGGGAGGTTCTACGAGCAGTACTTC.